Each of the 27 T cell receptor beta chains below was sequenced from the same sample in a study of immune heterogeneity within non-small cell lung tumors. Bulk tumor genomic DNA was the template, and each sample received approximately 0.65 ug. Taken during surgery, several biopsies per primary tumor were spaced as far apart as possible within the tumor mass. The study enrolled patients with untreated, newly diagnosed non-small cell lung cancer who underwent curative surgery. Multiplex PCR (32 V and 13 J primers) was used to amplify the TCR beta CDR3. TCRdb re-called the multiplex PCR reads with MiXCR, one entry per CDR3 protein. The sample consists of about 11,000 distinct CDR3 sequences, around 29% of them appearing once. The sample comprised lung tumor tissue. The source of these receptors is a man aged 50 to 59 with non-small cell lung cancer.

There are a few counts of this clonotype. The chain is built from TRBV20-1 and TRBJ1-2; 9 bases match TRBD1. CDR1 and CDR2 from the germline V gene are DFQATT and SNEGSKA (reference sequence). V was pared by 7 bases and J by 0 bases, with 6 bases of the junction left unmatched. The CDR3 has 14 residues. CDR3 DNA: TGCAGTGTGACACAGGGGGCGCCTAACTATGGCTACACCTTC. Its translation: CSVTQGAPNYGYTF.

Note on this clonotype: This could be a read error, since a much larger clone is one nucleotide away. The chain combines TRBV7-3 with TRBJ2-2, with 7 bases aligning to TRBD1. Per the germline V gene, CDR1 is SGHTA and CDR2 is FQGTGA. This CDR3 comprises 15 residues. CDR3 bases: TGTGCCATCAGCCCACAAGGACAGGCCACCGGGGAGCTGTTTTTT. This translates into CAISPQGQATGELFF. The complete variable domain, with remaining parts taken from reference TRBV7-3 and TRBJ2-2, reads GAGVSQTPSNKVTEKGKYVELRCDPISGHTALYWYRQSLGQGPEFLIYFQGTGAADDSGLPNDRFFAVRPEGSVSTLKIQRTERGDSAVYLCAISPQGQATGELFFGEGSRLTVL.

Concerning this clonotype itself: A read error is possible here, since a much larger clone lies one base away. The chain combines TRBV28 with TRBJ2-2, with 14 bases aligning to TRBD2. V lost 6 bases to trimming and J lost 5 bases; unmatched junction nucleotides: 8. This CDR3 is built from 17 residues. CDR1 is MDHEN and CDR2 is SYDVKM in the germline V gene. The CDR3 DNA sequence: TGTGCCAGCAGGCTGGGACTAGCGGGAGTCTTGACCGGGGAGCTGTTTTTT. It translates to CASRLGLAGVLTGELFF.

As for this clonotype: A read error may be the cause here, since a much bigger clone is one base away. The chain is built from TRBV7-8 and TRBJ2-7; D is possibly TRBD1 or TRBD2 (6 bases each). The CDR3 extends over 15 amino acids. Germline V gives CDR1 SGHVS, CDR2 FQNEAQ. In DNA, the CDR3 is TGTGCCAGCAGCTTAGCGGTTGGTCTGGGGGGCGAGAAGTACTTC. It yields the protein CASSLAVGLGGEKYF.

Details on this clonotype: Being one base from a much bigger clone, this may be a read error. The gene calls are TRBV28 and TRBJ2-6; maybe TRBD1 (7 bases). Looked up from germline, CDR1 is MDHEN and CDR2 is SYDVKM. This CDR3 has 18 residues. CDR3 DNA sequence: TGTGCCAGCAGTTTTCCCACCGGCAGGGGGACTGGGGCCAACGTCCAGACTTTC. Translating it yields CASSFPTGRGTGANVQTF.

This clonotype showed up many times. This chain links TRBV5-4 with TRBJ2-1; possible D gene TRBD1, 5 bases. The CDR3 runs to 15 residues. Trimming cost V 2 bases and J 1 base, with 10 bases left between them. Germline-derived CDR1 and CDR2 are SGHNT and YYREEE (reference sequence). The CDR3 spells CASSFPQGSYNEQFF. CDR3 nucleotides: TGTGCCAGCAGCTTTCCGCAGGGTTCCTACAATGAGCAGTTCTTC.

The chain is built from TRBV20-1 and TRBJ2-7; 11 nucleotides agree with TRBD2. The germline CDR1 and CDR2 sequences are DFQATT and SNEGSKA (reference sequence). The CDR3 runs to 15 residues. Losses at the gene ends were 5 bases for V and 4 bases for J; bases not matched to a gene: 10. The CDR3 reads CSAPITPSGGYEQYF. The CDR3 coding sequence is TGCAGTGCTCCCATCACGCCTAGCGGGGGGTACGAGCAGTACTTC.

This clonotype came up a few times. The chain joins TRBV7-2 to TRBJ1-5, with D maybe TRBD1 (6 bases). The V gene lost 2 bases and the J gene lost 7 bases, with 9 bases spanning the gap. The CDR3 covers 13 residues. The germline CDR1 and CDR2 sequences are SGHTA and FQGNSA. The CDR3: CASSLNREQPQHF. The CDR3 nucleotides read TGTGCCAGCAGCTTAAACAGGGAACAGCCCCAGCATTTT.

As for this clonotype: This may be a read error: a much more frequent sequence differs by one nucleotide. This chain joins TRBV19 and TRBJ2-2, with D possibly being TRBD1 (5 bases). In germline, CDR1 is LNHDA, CDR2 SQIVND (reference sequence). This CDR3 spans 16 amino acids. The DNA of the CDR3 is TGTGCCAGTAGTCCCCGTGGGGCCGGTTTTTCCGGGCAGCTGTTTTTT. This codes for CASSPRGAGFSGQLFF.

This clonotype is judged medium-sized. The rearrangement uses TRBV28 and TRBJ2-1, with TRBD1 matching over 10 bases. Germline CDR1 reads MDHEN; CDR2 reads SYDVKM. CDR3 length: 14 residues. Trimming at V came to 7 bases and at J to 7 bases, leaving 7 bases not matched to a gene. The CDR3 region is CASNTGTGVNEQFF. The CDR3 nucleotides are TGTGCCAGCAACACCGGGACAGGGGTTAATGAGCAGTTCTTC.

Note on this clonotype: Germline and junction disagree at one end, which may indicate a read error. The chain recombines TRBV14 with TRBJ1-1; D not certain. Germline V gene sequence: CDR1 SGHDN, CDR2 FVKESK. This CDR3 is 14 amino acids long. The CDR3: CARSQDITISKAFF. The CDR3 coding sequence is TGTGCCAGAAGCCAAGATATAACGATCAGCAAAGCTTTCTTT.

Only a few counts were recorded for this clonotype. V gene TRBV7-9 combines with J gene TRBJ2-3, with 10 bases aligning to TRBD2. The length of the CDR3 is 16 residues. V lost 4 bases, J lost 6 bases, and 10 bases stayed unmatched. Germline V gene data show CDR1 as SEHNR and CDR2 as FQNEAQ (reference sequence). In DNA form, the CDR3 reads TGTGCCAGCAGCTGGACCCTAGCGGGAGCCGGGGATACGCAGTATTTT. This encodes CASSWTLAGAGDTQYF. The full variable domain, in which reference TRBV7-9 and TRBJ2-3 provide the parts outside the CDR3, is DTGVSQNPRHKITKRGQNVTFRCDPISEHNRLYWYRQTLGQGPEFLTYFQNEAQLEKSRLLSDRFSAERPKGSFSTLEIQRTEQGDSAMYLCASSWTLAGAGDTQYFGPGTRLTVL.

On this clonotype: A much larger clone lies a single base off, so this may be a read error. The chain carries TRBV6-2 or TRBV6-3 and TRBJ1-1, with D possibly matching TRBD1 (6 bases). Germline-derived CDR1 and CDR2 are MNHEY and SVGEGT. The CDR3 covers 18 residues. DNA of the CDR3: TGTGCCAGCAGTTACGAGGCCTCCGGGGGGCGCTGGGGCACTGAAGCTTCCTTT. Encoded protein: CASSYEASGGRWGTEASF.

This clonotype is deemed medium-sized. The V call is TRBV6-1, the J call TRBJ1-5; 7 bases fit TRBD1. This CDR3 region has 12 residues. J lost 8 bases, V lost 6 bases, and 4 bases had no gene match. Germline CDR1 is MNHNS and CDR2 is SASEGT. The CDR3 DNA reads TGTGCCAGCAGAACCGGGACAGAGCCCCAGCATTTT. It translates to CASRTGTEPQHF.

This clonotype was seen only a few times. This chain connects TRBV5-4 to TRBJ2-5, with 8 bases lining up with TRBD2. V shed 7 bases and J 1 base; nucleotides not matched to a gene: 15. The length of the CDR3 is 17 residues. The germline gives CDR1 SGHNT, CDR2 YYREEE (reference sequence). The CDR3 sequence: CASYHGGGGPLQETQYF. CDR3 DNA sequence: TGTGCCAGCTATCACGGGGGCGGGGGGCCGCTCCAAGAGACCCAGTACTTC. Supplemented by reference TRBV5-4 and TRBJ2-5, the full variable domain reads ETGVTQSPTHLIKTRGQQVTLRCSSQSGHNTVSWYQQALGQGPQFIFQYYREEENGRGNFPPRFSGLQFPNYSSELNVNALELDDSALYLCASYHGGGGPLQETQYFGPGTRLLVL.

This clonotype was seen ten or more times. The chain links TRBV20-1 to TRBJ1-1; no clear D gene. Trimming removed 3 bases from V and 1 base from J, with 15 bases in between. The CDR3 runs 15 residues. Germline CDR1 DFQATT, CDR2 SNEGSKA (reference sequence). The CDR3, as DNA: TGCAGTGCTAGTTGGTGGAGACACACGAACACTGAAGCTTTCTTT. It encodes CSASWWRHTNTEAFF.

A word on this clonotype: A much larger clone lies one base from this, so it may be a read error. The CDR3 is CACRGEYNPPLHF. CDR3 nucleotides: TGTGCCTGCAGGGGGGAGTATAATCCACCCCTCCACTTT. The genes are TRBV30 and TRBJ1-6; TRBD1 matches at 7 bases. CDR3 length equals 13 residues. Germline assignment: CDR1 GTSNPN and CDR2 SVGIG (reference sequence).

This clonotype came up many times. This chain joins TRBV30 and TRBJ1-4; D possibly corresponds to TRBD1 (5 bases). V gave up 3 bases and J gave up 8 bases, with 13 bases separating them. There are 13 residues in the CDR3. Per the germline V gene, CDR1 is GTSNPN and CDR2 is SVGIG (reference sequence). The DNA of the CDR3 is TGTGCCTGGAGGCCCCAGGGCCGGGAAAAACTGTTTTTT. It specifies CAWRPQGREKLFF.

A remark on this clonotype: A much bigger clone sits one base away, suggesting this may be a read error. The V and J genes are TRBV9 and TRBJ2-7, with 7 bases lining up with TRBD1. This CDR3 is built from 13 residues. The germline V gene encodes CDR1 SGDLS and CDR2 YYNGEE. The CDR3 region is CASSLGQNYEHYF. In nucleotides, the CDR3 is TGTGCCAGCAGCCTGGGACAGAACTACGAGCATTACTTC.

In the case of this clonotype: A clone one base away is much larger, so this may be a read error. The chain uses TRBV15 and TRBJ1-5; D not resolved. The V and J ends lost 5 bases and 1 base respectively, with 12 bases between them. Germline loops: CDR1 LNHNV, CDR2 YYDKDF (reference sequence). This CDR3 is 15 amino acids long. This CDR3 reads CATSCPRGSNQPQHF. CDR3 coding DNA: TGTGCCACCAGCTGCCCTCGCGGGAGCAATCAGCCCCAGCATTTT.

On this clonotype: This could be a read error, since a much larger clone is one nucleotide away. The missing conserved phenylalanine or tryptophan at the end of this CDR3 makes a read error likely. V usage is TRBV9 and J usage is TRBJ2-7; perhaps TRBD1 as D (6 bases). V lost 0 bases and J 2 bases, leaving 6 bases between the germline ends. Germline lookup yields CDR1 SGDLS and CDR2 YYNGEE. The CDR3 runs 13 residues. CDR3 DNA sequence: TGTGCCAGCAGCGTAGGGACAGCCTACGAGCAGTACATC. Its translation: CASSVGTAYEQYI.

The rearrangement joins TRBV14 to TRBJ1-1, with D perhaps TRBD1 (6 bases). The germline V gene has CDR1 SGHDN and CDR2 FVKESK. The CDR3 loop spans 13 amino acids. The V end lost 1 base, the J end lost 11 bases, and 14 bases lay between the germline ends. The CDR3 DNA is TGTGCCAGCAGCCAAGCCATTACAGGGTGGGCTTTCTTT. Its protein product is CASSQAITGWAFF.

By sample share, this clonotype is medium-sized. The V call is TRBV2, the J call TRBJ1-5, with TRBD1 identical over 9 bases. From germline, CDR1 is SNHLY and CDR2 FYNNEI. CDR3 length: 15 amino acids. V dropped 9 bases and J dropped 5; count of bases not matched to a gene: 11. CDR3 protein: CASSTGGAGHQPQHF. The CDR3 DNA is TGTGCCAGTAGTACAGGGGGCGCCGGGCATCAGCCCCAGCATTTT.

For this clonotype: This sequence may be a read error, since a much larger clone differs from it by one base. This sequence joins TRBV28 and TRBJ1-1; 9 bases are a match to TRBD1. Germline lookup yields CDR1 MDHEN and CDR2 SYDVKM. After removal of 4 bases from V and 13 bases from J, the junction contained 13 bases not matched to a gene. The CDR3 is made up of 14 amino acids. The chain's CDR3 is CASSSGQGRTGGFF. The CDR3 DNA sequence: TGTGCCAGCAGTTCGGGACAGGGAAGGACCGGAGGTTTCTTT.

By share, this clonotype ranks as medium-sized. The rearrangement uses TRBV19 and TRBJ1-4, with TRBD1 as a possible D gene (6 bases). The CDR3 runs to 13 residues. Trimming removed 9 bases from V and 5 bases from J, with 13 bases in between. Germline V CDR1 and CDR2: LNHDA, SQIVND (reference sequence). CDR3: CASRDKINEKLFF. CDR3 coding DNA: TGTGCCAGCCGGGACAAGATAAATGAAAAACTGTTTTTT.

CDR3 sequence reads: CASSGQGRNSEAFF. In DNA form, the CDR3 reads TGCGCCAGCAGCGGACAGGGCAGAAACTCTGAAGCTTTCTTT. The chain is built from TRBV5-1 and TRBJ1-1; 8 bases fit TRBD1. The trim removed 4 bases at V and 6 bases at J, leaving 8 bases unmatched. Germline V lookup: CDR1 SGHRS, CDR2 YFSETQ. CDR3 length: 14 residues.

The rearrangement joins TRBV9 to TRBJ1-3, with 7 positions matching TRBD1. The CDR3 sequence is 15 residues long. Trimming at V came to 6 bases and at J to 4 bases, leaving 10 bases not matched to a gene. Looked up from germline, CDR1 is SGDLS and CDR2 is YYNGEE. The CDR3 nucleotides are TGTGCCAGCATCGCCTGGACAGGAGACGGAAACACCATATATTTT. Protein product: CASIAWTGDGNTIYF.